The T cell receptor beta chain under discussion was sequenced for a study of graft-versus-host responses after intestinal transplantation (TCRdb year 2021). At the level of the whole study: Multivisceral, liver-intestinal, or isolated intestinal transplants were received by the recipients. Every recipient was given anti-thymocyte globulin induction, then maintenance tacrolimus and steroids for about three years. After intestinal transplantation, graft-versus-host and host-versus-graft alloreactive T cell clones were followed in the graft, circulation and bone marrow using bulk TCR-beta CDR3 sequencing. A peak of at least 4% donor T cells among recipient peripheral blood mononuclear cells was the definition used for donor T cell macrochimerism. Rather than being sequenced by the commercial service, samples from a few later patients were sequenced in-house on an Illumina MiSeq and processed with MiXCR. Alloreactive clones were identified by sequencing pre-transplant mixed lymphocyte reaction products and comparing these products with unstimulated pre-transplant donor and recipient T cells. The cohort enrolled under 25 intestinal transplant recipients including one retransplant, and a few patients lacking pretransplant specimens were excluded. Summary of the overall study and its limitations: Early after transplant, peak levels of circulating GvH clones were associated with declines in HvG clones. GvH clones turned up in recipient bone marrow, with some appearing earlier in ileal mucosa or blood, a pattern consistent with an intestinal mucosal origin. In patients with donor T cell macrochimerism, the allografts had high GvH to HvG T cell clonal ratios. Conclusions were limited by the relatively low number and heterogeneity of intestinal transplant patients.

Points on this clone: Its binding antigen is unknown. There are no base qualities to consult, and no much larger clone falls within one base.

Library creation used the immunoSEQ multiplex PCR assay. Adaptive Biotechnologies carried out high-throughput TCR-beta CDR3 sequencing of genomic DNA for most patients. In the original analysis: TCR sequencing data for approximately 19 patients were retrieved from Adaptive's ImmunoSEQ software; a few other patients were processed with MiXCR and VDJtools. CDR3 nucleotide sequences shared by donor and recipient were removed because the origin of these sequences could not be assigned. Alloreactive clones required at least 2-fold expansion over unstimulated cells and minimum CFSE-low frequency of 0.002% (template counts) or 0.001% (read counts). Clones detected in sequenced pre-transplant spleen, lymph node, or MLR CFSE-low populations of the donor or recipient were defined as mappable. The cumulative frequency of alloreactive clones was calculated as a percentage of all sequences, weighted by copy number. TCRdb retrieved this table from immuneACCESS and kept in-frame rearrangements only. Not all clones are present; in checked studies, unresolved V genes account for under half, and no reason is known for the remainder. From that table come the V and J calls and clone size; the DNA was used to work out D and trimming. For this sample the table gives roughly 36,000 clones, of which under 85% were detected only once. In total, the top ten clones hold 3.5% to 4.5% of the sample.

The CDR3 numbers 13 residues from cysteine through phenylalanine. Kept here is only the CDR3 DNA, which spans 39 bases and is read in frame from base 1. The V end loses 7 bases and the J end loses 0 bases, and a stretch of 11 bases separates them. The germline V gene provides CDR1 SGHRS and CDR2 YFSETQ. In the first month after transplant, blood samples were collected up to 4 times, and after that at least monthly when available. The TCR was taken from a human patient who received an intestinal transplant, so some T cells may come from the graft donor. Source: PBMCs, taken 1070 days after transplant. Rearrangement joined TRBV5-1 to TRBJ2-7, with a weak D call of TRBD1 (6 bases match). The DNA sequence is TGCGCCAGCTGCCGGGACAACTCCTACGAGCAGTACTTC. Translated, this is CASCRDNSYEQYF.